This TCR beta chain emerged from a study of response to subunit inactivated influenza vaccine. Study-wide findings and caveats: Every seasonal influenza vaccination brings in few new T cells, the authors suggested.

This clonotype was seen more than once but under ten times. Its antigen is not known. TCRdb redid the calling of the RT-PCR reads with MiXCR, one entry per CDR3 protein. This table has 450,000 to 600,000 distinct CDR3 sequences, under 9% appearing once. Germline V gene lookup returns CDR1 SQVTM and CDR2 ANQGSEA. The CDR3 consists of 15 residues. V trimming: 6 bases; J trimming: 9 bases; junction bases outside the gene matches: 12. The chain combines TRBV29-1 with TRBJ2-1; 12 bases fit TRBD2. This clonotype originated in a man between 50 and 70 years old who received an inactivated influenza vaccine. The material sequenced was PBMCs from blood, taken less than 30 months after vaccination. The DNA for the CDR3 is TGCAGCGTCGCTCCCTGGACTAGCGGGGTCGGTGAGCAGTTCTTC. It yields the protein CSVAPWTSGVGEQFF.